This section outlines one T cell receptor (beta chain) sequence together with its context. Its antigen is undetermined. Produced via immunoSEQ multiplex PCR; TCRdb's table is partial and in-frame only. The sample has about 76,000 clones, roughly nine tenths seen once. The sample is drawn from a study of OX40 agonist ivuxolimab in advanced cancers. About the study: Patients received the agonistic anti-OX40 (CD134) antibody ivuxolimab. Dose-escalation patients' cancers were hepatocellular carcinoma, melanoma, renal cell or head and neck cancer. Study findings and constraints: Both CD4+ and CD8+ T cell populations in blood had undergone clonal expansion by week 6 at 0.1 to 3.0 mg/kg. Among the nonresponders, some also had low normalized T-cell clonal expansion.

The source material was CD4+ or CD8+ T cells sorted from blood, sampled in a trial of the OX40 agonist ivuxolimab. The sequence was obtained from an adult with an advanced solid tumor such as melanoma, head and neck, liver or kidney cancer.

Here the CDR3 reads CASSLWPGTEAFF. The CDR3 nucleotides read TGTGCCAGCAGTTTATGGCCAGGGACTGAAGCTTTCTTT. The V and J genes are TRBV28 and TRBJ1-1; perhaps TRBD1 as D (5 bases). Trimming took off 0 bases at V and 5 bases at J, with 7 bases between the two ends. Looked up from germline, CDR1 is MDHEN and CDR2 is SYDVKM. This CDR3 spans 13 amino acids.